These T cell receptor beta chains were read from a single sample in a study of T cell changes during pregnancy in multiple sclerosis. Clones were read by immunoSEQ multiplex PCR, and TCRdb kept only the in-frame ones, dropping some. The repertoire holds some 110,000 clones, about 90% seen once, with less than 2% in the top ten. The source material was peripheral blood, sampled in the third trimester of pregnancy. These TCRs come from a female donor with multiple sclerosis, enrolled in a pregnancy study. Both conserved end residues are part of each CDR3. The D gene is left open where the match is weak. A clone size is listed for some rows: how often the clone was seen (once, few, many), or a class if it is expanded.

J | V | D | size | DNA | CDR3
TRBJ1-2 | TRBV2 | TRBD1 | - | TGTGCCAGCAGAACAGGGGGCAATTATGGCTACACCTTC | CASRTGGNYGYTF
TRBJ2-7 | TRBV27 | TRBD1 | - | TGTGCCAGCAGGCTTACCGGGACAGCTTCCTACGAGCAGTACTTC | CASRLTGTASYEQYF
TRBJ1-1 | TRBV6-1 | - | - | TGTGCCAGCCCCCCCGGGGGGCGGTGGGATACTGAAGCTTTCTTT | CASPPGGRWDTEAFF
TRBJ2-5 | TRBV6-5 | - | - | TGTGCCAGCAGTAAAGCTAAAGAGACCCAGTACTTC | CASSKAKETQYF
TRBJ2-2 | TRBV5-6 | - | once | TGTGCCAGCAGCCGCCCAGGAGGCACCGGGGAGCTGTTTTTT | CASSRPGGTGELFF
TRBJ1-6 | TRBV7-9 | - | few | TGTGCCAGCAGCTTAGCCCTACAGGCCTGGGGTTCACCCCTCCACTTT | CASSLALQAWGSPLHF
TRBJ2-7 | TRBV28 | - | once | TGTGCCAGCAGTTTATGGGGCAGAAGCTCCTACGAGCAGTACTTC | CASSLWGRSSYEQYF
TRBJ2-3 | TRBV4-1 | TRBD2 | - | TGCGCCAGCAGCGGACGACTAGCGAGCACAGATACGCAGTATTTT | CASSGRLASTDTQYF
TRBJ2-7 | TRBV6-6 | TRBD1 | - | TGTGCCACAGGGGACAGACTATACGAGCAGTACTTC | CATGDRLYEQYF
TRBJ2-6 | TRBV5-1 | - | - | TGCGCCAGCAGCCTCCCCCAGGTGGCCGGGGCCAACGTCCTGACTTTC | CASSLPQVAGANVLTF
TRBJ2-5 | TRBV30 | - | - | TGTGCCTTACACCCCGACAGGTACCAAGAGACCCAGTACTTC | CALHPDRYQETQYF
TRBJ2-1 | TRBV11-2 | - | - | TGTGCCAGCAGCTTACTAGCGTCCTACAATGAGCAGTTCTTC | CASSLLASYNEQFF
TRBJ1-5 | TRBV27 | TRBD1 | - | TGTGCCAGCAGTTTACGGACAGGGACGGAGCCCCAGCATTTT | CASSLRTGTEPQHF
TRBJ2-3 | TRBV10-1 | TRBD1 | once | TGCGCCAGCAGCGTAACAGGGGAAGATACGCAGTATTTT | CASSVTGEDTQYF
TRBJ1-1 | TRBV21-1 | - | - | TGTGCCAGCAGCAAAGCACACAGCGGAGACGCTGAAGCTTTCTTT | CASSKAHSGDAEAFF
TRBJ2-3 | TRBV30 | TRBD1 | - | TGTGCCTGGAGTGTGGGACAGGGTGGAGATACGCAGTATTTT | CAWSVGQGGDTQYF
TRBJ1-5 | TRBV6-1 | - | - | TGTGCCAGCAGTGAAACCGTTTTTTGGGGGGGTCAGCCCCAGCATTTT | CASSETVFWGGQPQHF
TRBJ1-4 | TRBV7-2 | - | - | TGTGCCAGCAGCCTAATACAGGGATATGAAAAACTGTTTTTT | CASSLIQGYEKLFF
TRBJ2-7 | TRBV5-1 | TRBD1 | - | TGCGCCAGCAGCGTCGGGACAGACTACGAGCAGTACTTC | CASSVGTDYEQYF
TRBJ1-6 | TRBV4-2 | - | - | TGTGCCAGCAGCCAAGAATTTGGACGGGGGAATTCACCCCTCCACTTT | CASSQEFGRGNSPLHF
TRBJ1-5 | TRBV27 | - | - | TGTGCCAGCAGTACCGGGCCCCCAGGAGGTGATAGCAATCAGCCCCAGCATTTT | CASSTGPPGGDSNQPQHF
TRBJ1-4 | TRBV5-1 | - | - | TGCGCCAGCAGCTTGGAGGGGGGACTAAATGAAAAACTGTTTTTT | CASSLEGGLNEKLFF
TRBJ1-6 | TRBV27 | - | - | TGTGCCAGCAGTTTTGGGAGCCGGATTTCACCCCTCCACTTT | CASSFGSRISPLHF
TRBJ2-6 | TRBV5-4 | - | - | TGTGCCAGCACCCGATCAGGGTCCCTCTCTGGGGCCAACGTCCTGACTTTC | CASTRSGSLSGANVLTF
TRBJ1-2 | TRBV18 | - | - | TGTGCCAGCTCACCAGGGCCTGGGTTTGGCTACACCTTC | CASSPGPGFGYTF
TRBJ2-2 | TRBV10-3 | - | - | TGTGCCATCAGTGACGGGGTTACGGGCGGGGAGCTGTTTTTT | CAISDGVTGGELFF
TRBJ2-7 | TRBV5-1 | TRBD1 | - | TGCGCCAGCAGCCTGGGACAGGGAACCCACGAGCAGTACTTC | CASSLGQGTHEQYF
TRBJ1-6 | TRBV2 | - | once | TGTGCCAGCAGCGGGGAAGGGGGCTATAATTCACCCCTCCACTTT | CASSGEGGYNSPLHF